The 25 T cell receptor beta chains given below trace back to one sample, sequenced in a study of somatic mutations in cytotoxic T cells in rheumatoid arthritis. The data were produced by immunoSEQ multiplex PCR, yet TCRdb's version contains in-frame clones alone and is incomplete. The sample consists of 12,000 to 15,000 clones, 74% of them appearing once. Sequenced material: CD8+ T cells sorted from blood. The receptors come from an adult with rheumatoid arthritis.

The chain employs TRBV6-5 and TRBJ2-3; no clear D gene. V lost 5 bases to trimming and J lost 6 bases, with 15 bases between them. From germline, CDR1 is MNHEY and CDR2 SVGAGI. The CDR3 extends over 14 amino acids. The DNA of the CDR3 is TGTGCCAGCAGTCCTTTAGCTCCGGCGGATACGCAGTATTTT. This gives the protein CASSPLAPADTQYF.

This chain links TRBV7-6 with TRBJ2-1; tentative D call: TRBD2 (7 bases). Per germline, CDR1 SGHVS and CDR2 FNYEAQ. The germline V and J ends were trimmed by 8 bases and 8 bases, with 10 bases remaining between them. CDR3 length: 11 residues. The CDR3 loop is CASLGGDEQFF. CDR3 bases: TGTGCCAGCCTAGGGGGGGATGAGCAGTTCTTC. Full variable domain (rest looked up from reference TRBV7-6 and TRBJ2-1): GAGVSQSPRYKVTKRGQDVALRCDPISGHVSLYWYRQALGQGPEFLTYFNYEAQQDKSGLPNDRFSAERPEGSISTLTIQRTEQRDSAMYRCASLGGDEQFFGPGTRLTVL.

The chain couples TRBV28 to TRBJ1-1; 7 bases map to TRBD1. Germline V gives CDR1 MDHEN, CDR2 SYDVKM. The trim removed 6 bases at V and 5 bases at J, leaving 9 bases unmatched. CDR3 length: 14 residues. The CDR3 nucleotides are TGTGCCAGCAGCACTACAGGGGTCGGGACTGAAGCTTTCTTT. Its protein product is CASSTTGVGTEAFF. Full variable domain (outside the CDR3, taken from reference TRBV28 and TRBJ1-1): DVKVTQSSRYLVKRTGEKVFLECVQDMDHENMFWYRQDPGLGLRLIYFSYDVKMKEKGDIPEGYSVSREKKERFSLILESASTNQTSMYLCASSTTGVGTEAFFGQGTRLTVV.

The chain employs TRBV9 and TRBJ1-2; 10 bases are a match to TRBD1. Germline CDR1 is SGDLS and CDR2 is YYNGEE. The V and J ends lost 3 bases and 4 bases, in that order; junction bases with no gene match: 9. The CDR3 is 16 amino acids. The CDR3 DNA sequence: TGTGCCAGCAGCGGCGGGACAGGGGAAAGGGCCTATGGCTACACCTTC. Translated, it gives CASSGGTGERAYGYTF.

This rearrangement joins TRBV10-2 to TRBJ2-2; D is uncertain. Looked up from germline, CDR1 is WSHSY and CDR2 is SAAADI. This CDR3 spans 10 amino acids. The V end lost 8 bases, the J end lost 8 bases, and 6 bases lay between the germline ends. CDR3 in DNA: TGCGCCAGCCAACGAGGGGAGCTGTTTTTT. It is translated as CASQRGELFF.

A few counts support this clone. The rearrangement uses TRBV7-9 and TRBJ1-2; D perhaps matches TRBD1 (5 bases). This CDR3 is 14 amino acids long. Trimming took 1 base from V and 4 from J, leaving 10 bases between them. From germline, CDR1 is SEHNR and CDR2 FQNEAQ (reference sequence). CDR3 protein: CASSLGDRRYGYTF. The CDR3 DNA sequence: TGTGCCAGCAGCTTAGGTGACAGACGCTATGGCTACACCTTC.

The V gene is TRBV6-5, the J gene TRBJ2-1, with 11 positions matching TRBD2. V lost 6 bases, J lost 10 bases, and 11 bases stayed unmatched. The CDR3 has 15 amino acids. CDR1 is MNHEY and CDR2 is SVGAGI in the germline V gene. The CDR3, as DNA: TGTGCCAGCAGCCTTACTAGCGGGAGTTACACGGAGCAGTTCTTC. Encoded protein: CASSLTSGSYTEQFF.

J is TRBJ1-2 and V is TRBV7-9, with D perhaps TRBD1 (6 bases). The CDR3 consists of 15 residues. V lost 5 bases, J lost 7 bases, and 20 bases lay in between. CDR1 is SEHNR and CDR2 is FQNEAQ in the germline V gene (reference sequence). In nucleotides, the CDR3 is TGTGCCAGCAGCCTACAAGGGGGAGAAGCTCTTGGCTACACCTTC. Translating gives CASSLQGGEALGYTF.

The chain combines TRBV7-8 with TRBJ1-2; no firm D call. V was cut by 0 bases and J by 2 bases, with 4 bases left in between. Germline values: CDR1 SGHVS, CDR2 FQNEAQ. The CDR3 consists of 13 residues. The CDR3 DNA reads as TGTGCCAGCAGCTTAGCAGAGAACTATGGCTACACCTTC. Its translation: CASSLAENYGYTF. Together with reference TRBV7-8 and TRBJ1-2, the CDR3 gives the full variable domain: GAGVSQSPRYKVAKRGQDVALRCDPISGHVSLFWYQQALGQGPEFLTYFQNEAQLDKSGLPSDRFFAERPEGSVSTLKIQRTQQEDSAVYLCASSLAENYGYTFGSGTRLTVV.

This clone was seen only once. The V call is TRBV7-6, the J call TRBJ2-2, with 10 bases aligning to TRBD1. Germline CDR1 is SGHVS and CDR2 is FNYEAQ. The CDR3 covers 14 residues. Losses at the gene ends were 5 bases for V and 8 bases for J; bases not matched to a gene: 5. CDR3 sequence reads: CASSETGGRGELFF. The CDR3 DNA reads TGTGCCAGCAGCGAGACAGGGGGCAGGGGGGAGCTGTTTTTT.

This clone was seen only a few times. This chain's CDR3 is CASSQTTRANSPLHF. The CDR3 DNA is TGCGCCAGCAGCCAGACGACCAGGGCGAATTCACCCCTCCACTTT. V is TRBV4-1 and J is TRBJ1-6, with D perhaps matching TRBD1 (5 bases). The CDR3 runs to 15 residues. The V end lost 3 bases, the J end lost 7 bases, and 13 bases lay between the germline ends. Germline CDR1 and CDR2: MGHRA and YSYEKL.

CDR3 amino acids: CASSPRTYEQYF. In DNA, the CDR3 is TGTGCCAGCAGTCCCCGTACCTACGAGCAGTACTTC. V is TRBV28 and J is TRBJ2-7; no clear D gene. V dropped 5 bases and J dropped 2 bases, with 7 bases sitting between them. Germline V gene data show CDR1 as MDHEN and CDR2 as SYDVKM. This CDR3 region has 12 residues.

V is TRBV2 and J is TRBJ1-5, with D possibly matching TRBD1 (6 bases). The V and J ends lost 7 bases and 0 bases respectively, with 10 bases between them. Germline values: CDR1 SNHLY, CDR2 FYNNEI. The CDR3 spans 14 residues. CDR3 region: CASTGEYSNQPQHF. The CDR3 DNA follows: TGTGCCAGCACAGGGGAATATAGCAATCAGCCCCAGCATTTT. Full variable domain (rest looked up from reference TRBV2 and TRBJ1-5): EPEVTQTPSHQVTQMGQEVILRCVPISNHLYFYWYRQILGQKVEFLVSFYNNEISEKSEIFDDQFSVERPDGSNFTLKIRSTKLEDSAMYFCASTGEYSNQPQHFGDGTRLSIL.

The J gene is TRBJ1-4, the V gene TRBV2; D is unresolved. Germline V gene lookup returns CDR1 SNHLY and CDR2 FYNNEI. CDR3 length: 16 residues. The V end lost 3 bases, the J end lost 4 bases, and 15 bases lay between the germline ends. The CDR3 region has the DNA TGTGCCAGCAGTGATAGGACGAACCCCTTTAATGAAAAACTGTTTTTT. This gives the protein CASSDRTNPFNEKLFF.

The chain joins TRBV6-5 to TRBJ1-2; D not certain. V gave up 7 bases and J gave up 2 bases, with 11 bases separating them. CDR1 and CDR2 (germline): MNHEY, SVGAGI. This CDR3 has 13 residues. CDR3 sequence reads: CASTPTKNYGYTF. CDR3 bases: TGTGCCAGCACCCCTACAAAGAACTATGGCTACACCTTC.

The rearrangement links TRBV29-1 to TRBJ2-5; 8 bases line up with TRBD1. Germline V gene lookup returns CDR1 SQVTM and CDR2 ANQGSEA. V shed 6 bases and J 5 bases; nucleotides not matched to a gene: 8. The CDR3 is made up of 13 amino acids. The CDR3 DNA reads as TGCAGCGTGGGGACAGGCGATAAGGAGACCCAGTACTTC. It specifies CSVGTGDKETQYF.

The genes are TRBV5-4 and TRBJ1-1, with TRBD1 identical over 7 bases. Germline V lookup: CDR1 SGHNT, CDR2 YYREEE (reference sequence). The length of the CDR3 is 15 residues. V was clipped by 3 bases and J by 0 bases; unmatched bases: 5. CDR3 in amino acids: CASSWGTAMNTEAFF. CDR3 sequence (DNA): TGTGCCAGCAGCTGGGGGACAGCTATGAACACTGAAGCTTTCTTT. The variable domain in full, with the rest retrieved from reference TRBV5-4 and TRBJ1-1, is ETGVTQSPTHLIKTRGQQVTLRCSSQSGHNTVSWYQQALGQGPQFIFQYYREEENGRGNFPPRFSGLQFPNYSSELNVNALELDDSALYLCASSWGTAMNTEAFFGQGTRLTVV.

V gene TRBV5-5 combines with J gene TRBJ2-7; 12 nucleotides line up with TRBD2. Unmatched junction bases numbered 6, after V lost 2 bases and J lost 6 bases. CDR1 and CDR2 (germline): SGHKS, YYEKEE (reference sequence). CDR3 length: 15 amino acids. Here the CDR3 reads CASSFATSGSSEQYF. The CDR3 DNA is TGTGCCAGCAGCTTTGCGACTAGCGGGAGTAGCGAGCAGTACTTC.

The CDR3 sequence: CASSGDRFYEQYF. The DNA of the CDR3 is TGTGCCAGCAGCGGGGACAGGTTTTACGAGCAGTACTTC. V and J are TRBV9 and TRBJ2-7; 8 bases are a match to TRBD1. The CDR3 contains 13 residues. V shed 3 bases and J 4 bases; nucleotides not matched to a gene: 3. Germline CDR1 reads SGDLS; CDR2 reads YYNGEE. The full variable domain, its missing parts supplied by reference TRBV9 and TRBJ2-7, is DSGVTQTPKHLITATGQRVTLRCSPRSGDLSVYWYQQSLDQGLQFLIQYYNGEERAKGNILERFSAQQFPDLHSELNLSSLELGDSALYFCASSGDRFYEQYFGPGTRLTVT.

The V gene is TRBV27, the J gene TRBJ1-5; the D gene is possibly TRBD1 (6 bases). Germline V gives CDR1 MNHEY, CDR2 SMNVEV (reference sequence). The V and J ends lost 5 bases and 3 bases respectively, with 11 bases between them. The CDR3 is 14 amino acids. CDR3 region: CASSTTGYNQPQHF. In DNA, the CDR3 is TGTGCCAGCAGTACCACAGGGTACAATCAGCCCCAGCATTTT.

This clone is deemed medium-sized. The V and J genes are TRBV9 and TRBJ1-1, with 7 bases fitting TRBD1. The J segment lost 1 base and the V segment lost 0 bases, leaving 3 bases of the junction unmatched. Germline V CDR1 and CDR2: SGDLS, YYNGEE. CDR3 length equals 15 residues. The DNA for the CDR3 is TGTGCCAGCAGCGTAGATTACAGGGGGAACACTGAAGCTTTCTTT. This translates into CASSVDYRGNTEAFF.

This clone was recorded a few times. This chain joins TRBV7-9 and TRBJ1-1; D might be TRBD1 (5 bases). CDR3 size: 17 residues. Trimming stripped 4 bases from V and 6 bases from J, with 24 bases between. Germline lookup yields CDR1 SEHNR and CDR2 FQNEAQ (reference sequence). CDR3 region: CASSYLEGREKSAEAFF. CDR3 coding DNA: TGTGCCAGCAGCTACCTGGAGGGCAGGGAAAAGAGCGCTGAAGCTTTCTTT.

The J gene is TRBJ2-2, the V gene TRBV28, with D perhaps given as TRBD1 or TRBD2 (6 bases each). Trimming shortened V by 3 bases and J by 0 bases, and 17 bases separated the two germline ends. This CDR3 spans 18 amino acids. Germline loops: CDR1 MDHEN, CDR2 SYDVKM. The CDR3 region is CASSFFPGGTSNTGELFF. The CDR3 region has the DNA TGTGCCAGCAGTTTTTTCCCCGGGGGCACATCGAACACCGGGGAGCTGTTTTTT.

This sequence joins TRBV10-2 and TRBJ1-4; D not certain. Germline V gene sequence: CDR1 WSHSY, CDR2 SAAADI. The CDR3 consists of 15 residues. V dropped 0 bases and J dropped 5 bases, with 10 bases sitting between them. As DNA, the CDR3 is TGCGCCAGCAGTGAGTCGAGGGCGATCAATGAAAAACTGTTTTTT. Encoded protein: CASSESRAINEKLFF.

This clone was recorded a few times. V and J are TRBV5-1 and TRBJ2-7; tentatively, D is TRBD2 (6 bases). V lost 0 bases to trimming and J lost 2 bases, with 12 bases between them. The CDR3 is 15 amino acids. CDR1 and CDR2 (germline): SGHRS, YFSETQ. The CDR3 nucleotides read TGCGCCAGCAGCTTGGCCCCGGGAGTTCCCTACGAGCAGTACTTC. Translation gives CASSLAPGVPYEQYF.